This T cell receptor beta chain was obtained from a study of breast tumors, draining lymph nodes, adjacent tissues. This clonotype was picked up many times. TCRdb reprocessed the multiplex PCR reads with MiXCR, giving one entry per CDR3 protein. The table lists approximately 230,000 distinct CDR3 sequences, roughly a third of them singletons. The CDR3 is 13 residues long. CDR1 is SGHDT, CDR2 YYEEEE, per germline. Between the trimmed V and J ends, which lost 4 bases and 5 bases, there was a span of 9 bases. The lymph nodes were axillary draining lymph nodes from breast cancer patients. Sequences were obtained from axillary lymph node tissue. This receptor was identified in a female donor with breast cancer. Some clones in this sample may be carry-over from other donors' samples. The chain is built from TRBV5-6 and TRBJ2-2; D may be TRBD1 (6 bases). The CDR3 reads CASSKTGTGELFF. The CDR3 DNA follows: TGTGCCAGCAGCAAAACAGGGACCGGGGAGCTGTTTTTT.